This T cell receptor (beta chain) was sequenced during a study of shared clonotypes between healthy human individuals. Overall study: Samples came from a couple of female and three male donors aged 18 to 49.

Across several immunoSEQ plates, the genomic DNA of each subset was split evenly. Generated by immunoSEQ multiplex PCR, the TCRdb table keeps only in-frame clones and is missing some. The sample has 2 million or so clones, roughly 96% seen once. Turning to this clone: Its antigen is as yet unknown. Other nucleotide sequences from this sample produce the same CDR3.

Broader study findings: An anticipated effect of sequencing depth on clonotype sharing among donors was recognized. It was the non-shared clonotypes that had lower generation probabilities than clonotypes shared by all four donors.

In germline, CDR1 is SGHAT, CDR2 FQDESV (reference sequence). This CDR3 has 13 amino acids. V lost 1 base, J lost 1 base, and 3 bases lay in between. Sequencing was performed on naive CD4+ T cells sorted from blood. This sample's subset: CD45RA+ positively selected. The chain couples TRBV11-1 to TRBJ2-3; D not certain. The receptor was derived from a man aged 18 to 29 in good health. CDR3 in amino acids: CASSLEGTDTQYF. The CDR3 coding sequence is TGTGCCAGCAGCTTAGAGGGCACAGATACGCAGTATTTT.